The present T cell receptor beta chain was sequenced within a study of CD8 T cells in Susac syndrome. General study results and limits: By the study's own acknowledgment, its TCR sequencing and HLA analysis included relatively few individuals.

The CDR3 is made up of 17 amino acids. Trimming removed 1 base from V and 0 bases from J, with 15 bases in between. CDR1 is MNHEY and CDR2 is SVGAGI in the germline V gene. When the RNA was reverse transcribed, random hexamers were used with an input of roughly 0.45 to 1 ug. With immunoSEQ multiplex PCR, TCR beta CDR3 was amplified across 54 Vbeta and 13 Jbeta. MiXCR, applied by TCRdb to the immunoSEQ multiplex PCR reads, yields one record per CDR3 protein. This sample has 250,000 to 300,000 distinct CDR3 sequences, with around 91% found just once. About this clonotype itself: Its antigen remains unknown.

Patients with stable or active relapsing-remitting disease, all of them treatment-naive, made up the multiple sclerosis controls. While CD8+ and CD4+ T cells were isolated negatively, TEMRA cells were enriched by FACS. V gene TRBV6-5 combines with J gene TRBJ1-1; D is perhaps TRBD1 (6 bases). Sequencing input: CD8+ T cells from PBMCs. The clonotype was recovered from a human donor with multiple sclerosis. CDR3 nucleotide sequence: TGTGCCAGCAGTTACTTTTGGGCAGGGGAGCTGAACACTGAAGCTTTCTTT. Protein product: CASSYFWAGELNTEAFF.